This is a list of T cell receptor beta chains from one sample in a study of sequential checkpoint blockade in melanoma. Libraries were prepared by immunoSEQ multiplex PCR; TCRdb keeps only in-frame clonotypes and omits some of them. The sample yields about 18,000 clones, 74% seen once. The sequencing here drew on CD8+ T cells sorted from blood (inferred from file names), taken from a patient given nivolumab and ipilimumab in sequence. These receptors originate from a human donor with melanoma. Each CDR3 is given without its conserved first and last residue. The D gene is left open where the match is weak.

j_call | d_call | v_call | cdr3_aa
TRBJ2-7 | . | TRBV12-5 | ASGPGLRPYEQY
TRBJ1-2 | . | TRBV25-1 | ASSELGGYGYT
TRBJ2-7 | . | TRBV30 | AWQTGYEQY
TRBJ1-4 | . | TRBV7-9 | ASSLKGGDEKLF
TRBJ2-5 | . | TRBV7-9 | ASSSLGGQDQETQY
TRBJ1-4 | . | TRBV2 | AGTDSLATNEKLF
TRBJ1-1 | . | TRBV6-5 | ASTAGAEAF
TRBJ2-4 | TRBD2 | TRBV10-1 | ASSESELSGGPRNIQY
TRBJ1-4 | . | TRBV11-2 | ASSGRQTSNEKLF
TRBJ1-5 | TRBD1 | TRBV6-6 | ASSDGTENQPQH
TRBJ2-5 | TRBD1 | TRBV12-5 | ASGLAASGQGQETQY
TRBJ2-3 | TRBD2 | TRBV6-4 | ASSERRESDTQY
TRBJ2-1 | . | TRBV7-8 | ASSTSGSSYNEQF
TRBJ2-7 | . | TRBV7-9 | ASIEPPGEGYEQY
TRBJ2-1 | TRBD1 | TRBV27 | ASSSNRGSYNEQF
TRBJ2-5 | TRBD1 | TRBV5-1 | ASSFQQGEQY
TRBJ2-5 | . | TRBV12-5 | ASGAGGVQETQY
TRBJ1-1 | . | TRBV29-1 | SGRVGDTEAF
TRBJ1-2 | . | TRBV6-6 | ASSYQVPNAIRYT
TRBJ2-1 | . | TRBV28 | ATRPRMREQF
TRBJ2-5 | . | TRBV2 | ASKSGVLETQY
TRBJ1-6 | TRBD1 | TRBV27 | ASSADRASAAPLH
TRBJ1-1 | TRBD1 | TRBV6-4 | ASSKGQGNTEAF
TRBJ2-1 | . | TRBV27 | ASSLLPGGNEQF
TRBJ1-6 | TRBD1 | TRBV11-1 | ASSRTGNNSPLH
TRBJ2-7 | TRBD1 | TRBV7-2 | ASTGQGFYEQY
TRBJ2-7 | . | TRBV10-3 | AISPQGKYEQY
TRBJ1-1 | . | TRBV6-5 | AIAVGLNTEAF
TRBJ2-1 | TRBD2 | TRBV27 | ASSPGTSGYNEQF
TRBJ2-7 | TRBD2 | TRBV10-1 | ASSELSGNTYEQY
TRBJ1-2 | . | TRBV28 | ASSFIRADYT
TRBJ2-3 | . | TRBV6-5 | ASSFARSSDTQY
TRBJ1-2 | . | TRBV10-3 | ATHWRDDYGYT
TRBJ2-1 | . | TRBV5-1 | ASSLAGTSYNEQF